This TCR beta chain was captured by sequencing in a study of shared clonotypes between healthy human individuals. General study points: Naive subsets, compared against memory subsets, generally had larger estimated richness values. Among donors, sharing of clonotypes was expected to be affected by sequencing depth. Though the depth was large, rarefaction showed that sorted-subset sequencing was incomplete.

About this clone itself: Antigen unknown.

TCRdb keeps only in-frame clones here, not all; method: immunoSEQ multiplex PCR. The sample yields some 2.1 million clones, around 95% seen once. The naive CD8 fraction comprised CD45RO-negative cells positively selected for CCR7 and excluded terminally differentiated effector memory CD45RA+ cells. All the donors were Caucasian adults who lived in Nashville, Tennessee. V gave up 2 bases and J gave up 8 bases, with 12 bases separating them. The CDR3 has 13 residues. Germline CDR1 is MNHNY and CDR2 is SVGAGI (reference sequence). The chain links TRBV6-6 to TRBJ1-1; D is undetermined. The TCR originated in a man younger than 35 in good health. Some clones in this sample may be carry-over from other donors' samples. Sequenced input: naive CD8+ T cells from PBMCs. DNA of the CDR3: TGTGCCAGCAGTTACGCGACCCGACTCGAAGCTTTCTTT. This translates into CASSYATRLEAFF.